The next 19 T cell receptor beta chains were all read from a single sample in a study of neurological immune-mediated disorders. One entry per CDR3 protein, called by TCRdb with MiXCR from the 5' RACE reads. Counted here are 90,000 to 150,000 distinct CDR3 sequences, more than 2.5% occurring once; the ten biggest clones make up 1.3%. Sequenced material: PBMCs. These receptors all stem from a woman aged 25 to 39 with multiple sclerosis.

This clonotype came up many times. V is TRBV20-1 and J is TRBJ2-1; 10 bases agree with TRBD1. The germline V gene has CDR1 DFQATT and CDR2 SNEGSKA (reference sequence). This CDR3 has 14 residues. Unmatched junction bases numbered 9, after V lost 6 bases and J lost 7 bases. This CDR3 is CSAGRWTGGNEQFF. Written as DNA, the CDR3 is TGCAGTGCGGGGAGGTGGACAGGGGGTAATGAGCAGTTCTTC.

In this sample, this clonotype turned up a few times. A much larger clone differs by one base, so this may be a read error. This chain links TRBV11-2 with TRBJ2-7; 7 nucleotides match TRBD2. J gave up 3 bases and V 5 bases, and 13 bases lay outside the gene matches. Germline loops: CDR1 SGHAT, CDR2 FQNNGV. The CDR3 sequence is 16 residues long. CDR3 sequence: CASSTEGWIAGYEQYF. The DNA of the CDR3 is TGTGCCAGCAGCACCGAGGGGTGGATAGCGGGCTACGAGCAGTACTTC.

There are many counts of this clonotype. This chain uses TRBV10-3 with TRBJ1-1; D not resolved. Germline V CDR1 and CDR2: ENHRY, SYGVKD. The CDR3 sequence is 13 residues long. Trimming removed 4 bases at V and 3 bases at J, with 9 bases between. The CDR3 is CAISGTGDTEAFF. DNA of the CDR3: TGTGCCATCAGTGGGACGGGTGACACTGAAGCTTTCTTT.

The sample holds many counts of this clonotype. The chain recombines TRBV7-2 with TRBJ1-1, with a possible D match to TRBD1 (5 bases). The germline V gene has CDR1 SGHTA and CDR2 FQGNSA. The CDR3 consists of 13 residues. Trimming left V 10 bases short and J 8 bases short, with 20 bases between. The CDR3 loop is CATPASRGREAFF. CDR3 DNA: TGTGCCACCCCAGCCAGCCGGGGGAGGGAAGCTTTCTTT.

This clonotype showed up many times. The rearrangement joins TRBV20-1 to TRBJ2-2; D might be TRBD1 (5 bases). Germline CDR1 is DFQATT and CDR2 is SNEGSKA (reference sequence). There are 15 residues in the CDR3. V lost 4 bases and J 2 bases, leaving 14 bases between the germline ends. The CDR3 here is CSAISRQTNTGELFF. The CDR3 nucleotides read TGCAGTGCTATCAGTCGACAGACCAACACCGGGGAGCTGTTTTTT.

The rearrangement uses TRBV12-3 or TRBV12-4 and TRBJ2-2; 9 nucleotides agree with TRBD1. This CDR3 is built from 16 residues. V lost 6 bases, J lost 1 base, and 6 bases stayed unmatched. The DNA of the CDR3 is TGTGCCAGCAGAGGGGACAGGGCCAGGAACACCGGGGAGCTGTTTTTT. Translated: CASRGDRARNTGELFF.

Many counts were recorded for this clonotype. This chain connects TRBV7-2 to TRBJ1-2; D perhaps matches TRBD1 (6 bases). The CDR3 totals 12 residues. Germline V lookup: CDR1 SGHTA, CDR2 FQGNSA. V was trimmed by 6 bases and J by 7 bases, leaving 12 bases between them. The CDR3: CASSYRVSGYTF. The CDR3 DNA reads as TGTGCCAGCAGTTACAGGGTTAGTGGCTACACCTTC. The variable domain in full, with the rest retrieved from reference TRBV7-2 and TRBJ1-2, is GAGVSQSPSNKVTEKGKDVELRCDPISGHTALYWYRQSLGQGLEFLIYFQGNSAPDKSGLPSDRFSAERTGGSVSTLTIQRTQQEDSAVYLCASSYRVSGYTFGSGTRLTVV.

Ten or more counts support this clonotype. The V and J genes are TRBV6-5 and TRBJ2-5, with TRBD1 matching over 8 bases. The CDR3 covers 13 residues. CDR1 is MNHEY, CDR2 SVGAGI, per germline. Trimming took 4 bases from V and 4 from J; bases not matched to a gene: 2. CDR3 in DNA: TGTGCCAGCAGTTCGACAGGGGTAGAGACCCAGTACTTC. As protein: CASSSTGVETQYF.

This clonotype has at least ten counts. This chain links TRBV5-1 with TRBJ2-7; D is unresolved. Germline V gives CDR1 SGHRS, CDR2 YFSETQ. The CDR3 is 14 residues long. The V gene lost 1 base and the J gene lost 0 bases, with 8 bases spanning the gap. CDR3 in amino acids: CASSLRSVSYEQYF. DNA of the CDR3: TGCGCCAGCAGCTTGCGATCAGTCTCCTACGAGCAGTACTTC.

This chain links TRBV18 with TRBJ2-5; 7 nucleotides line up with TRBD1. The CDR3 length is 15 residues. Germline-derived CDR1 and CDR2 are KGHSH and LQKENI. V gave up 0 bases and J gave up 5 bases; unmatched junction bases: 6. The CDR3 region is CASSPPSGGVETQYF. CDR3 DNA: TGTGCCAGCTCACCACCGTCAGGGGGTGTCGAGACCCAGTACTTC.

This clonotype came up many times. The rearrangement joins TRBV5-6 to TRBJ1-2; D uncertain. Germline CDR1 is SGHDT and CDR2 is YYEEEE. Between the trimmed V and J ends, which lost 2 bases and 7 bases, there was a span of 12 bases. CDR3 length equals 13 residues. CDR3 sequence: CASSLRRVGGYTF. For the CDR3, the DNA is TGTGCCAGCAGCTTACGGAGGGTCGGTGGCTACACCTTC.

This clonotype has a count of ten or more. The chain uses TRBV12-3 or TRBV12-4 and TRBJ1-5, with D hard to call. Trimming cost V 10 bases and J 3 bases, with 13 bases left between them. The CDR3 loop spans 13 amino acids. CDR3 in DNA: TGTGCCACGGGGAACGGCTACAATCAGCCCCAGCATTTT. This gives the protein CATGNGYNQPQHF.

At least ten counts were recorded for this clonotype. V usage is TRBV7-9 and J usage is TRBJ2-1; perhaps TRBD1 as D (6 bases). The CDR3 runs 18 residues. Germline lookup yields CDR1 SEHNR and CDR2 FQNEAQ (reference sequence). V gave up 1 base and J gave up 7 bases, with 23 bases separating them. CDR3 loop: CASSLVSAAGAIGNEQFF. CDR3 nucleotides: TGTGCCAGCAGCTTAGTGTCCGCCGCAGGGGCCATCGGAAATGAGCAGTTCTTC.

The chain has TRBV6-2 or TRBV6-3 and TRBJ2-5, with D unresolved. V gave up 3 bases and J gave up 7 bases, with 9 bases separating them. Germline V CDR1 and CDR2: MNHEY, SVGEGT. This CDR3 has 12 residues. In nucleotides, the CDR3 is TGTGCCAGCAGTTATCCCCCGTCGACCCAGTACTTC. Its protein product is CASSYPPSTQYF.

This clonotype was seen many times. The DNA of the CDR3 is TGCGCCAGCAGCCAAGATGGCGCGGGAGGGTACAATGAGCAGTTCTTC. Residues: CASSQDGAGGYNEQFF. The chain employs TRBV4-3 and TRBJ2-1; 9 bases match TRBD2. The germline V gene encodes CDR1 LGHNA and CDR2 YSLEER. The CDR3 is 16 residues long. Trimming took 0 bases from V and 4 from J; bases not matched to a gene: 4.

V and J are TRBV6-5 and TRBJ1-2; D possibly corresponds to TRBD1 (6 bases). The CDR3 has 13 residues. Trimming removed 2 bases from V and 10 bases from J, with 14 bases in between. Looked up from germline, CDR1 is MNHEY and CDR2 is SVGAGI. The CDR3 is CASSYEVQGYYTF. The CDR3 DNA follows: TGTGCCAGCAGTTACGAAGTACAGGGATACTACACCTTC.

This clonotype was seen only a few times. V is TRBV20-1 and J is TRBJ2-3, with D hard to call. Germline lookup yields CDR1 DFQATT and CDR2 SNEGSKA (reference sequence). V lost 0 bases and J lost 2, with 12 bases in between. The CDR3 length is 15 residues. This CDR3 is CSARDDESATDTQYF. CDR3 nucleotides: TGCAGTGCTAGAGATGATGAGTCAGCCACAGATACGCAGTATTTT.

In its sample, this clonotype was seen many times. The V call is TRBV12-3 or TRBV12-4, the J call TRBJ2-1, with 8 bases that match TRBD1. Trimming at V came to 6 bases and at J to 15 bases, leaving 7 bases not matched to a gene. This CDR3 comprises 11 residues. CDR3 loop: CASSRGQGGFF. The DNA for the CDR3 is TGTGCCAGCAGCCGCGGACAGGGCGGGTTCTTC.

V is TRBV30 and J is TRBJ2-3; 9 bases map to TRBD1. Trimming at V came to 3 bases and at J to 6 bases, leaving 10 bases not matched to a gene. This CDR3 region has 15 residues. Germline CDR1 reads GTSNPN; CDR2 reads SVGIG (reference sequence). CDR3 sequence reads: CAWSPGQGGSDTQYF. CDR3 bases: TGTGCCTGGAGCCCGGGACAGGGAGGATCGGATACGCAGTATTTT. Combining the CDR3 with reference TRBV30 and TRBJ2-3 gives the whole variable domain SQTIHQWPATLVQPVGSPLSLECTVEGTSNPNLYWYRQAAGRGLQLLFYSVGIGQISSEVPQNLSASRPQDRQFILSSKKLLLSDSGFYLCAWSPGQGGSDTQYFGPGTRLTVL.